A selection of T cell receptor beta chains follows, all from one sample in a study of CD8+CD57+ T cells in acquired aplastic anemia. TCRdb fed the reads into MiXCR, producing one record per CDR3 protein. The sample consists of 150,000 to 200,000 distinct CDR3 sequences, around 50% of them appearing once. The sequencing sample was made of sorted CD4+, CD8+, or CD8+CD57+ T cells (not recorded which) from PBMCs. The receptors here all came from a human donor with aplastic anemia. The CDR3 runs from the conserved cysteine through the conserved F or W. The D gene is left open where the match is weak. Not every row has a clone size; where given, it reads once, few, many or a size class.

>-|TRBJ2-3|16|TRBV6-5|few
TGTGCCAGCAGTTACCCCCCAACGGCACCCACAGATACGCAGTATTTT
CASSYPPTAPTDTQYF
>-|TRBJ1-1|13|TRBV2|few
TGTGCCAGCAGTGAGGATATGAACACTGAAGCTTTCTTT
CASSEDMNTEAFF
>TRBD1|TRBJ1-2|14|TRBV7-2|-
TGTGCCAGCAGCTATTGGACAGGGGGAAGCGGCTACACCTTC
CASSYWTGGSGYTF
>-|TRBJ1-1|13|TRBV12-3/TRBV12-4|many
TGTGCCAGCAGTTTAAAACCTAACACTGAAGCTTTCTTT
CASSLKPNTEAFF
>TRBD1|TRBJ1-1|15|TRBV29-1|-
TGCAGCGTTAAGGGACAGGGGGAGATGAACACTGAAGCTTTCTTT
CSVKGQGEMNTEAFF
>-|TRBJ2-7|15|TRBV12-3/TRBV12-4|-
TGTGCCAGCAGCTTAGCAGGGGTCGGGACCTACGAGCAGTACTTC
CASSLAGVGTYEQYF
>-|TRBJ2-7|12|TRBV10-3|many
TGTGCCATCAGTGTTAGCCCCTACGAGCAGTACTTC
CAISVSPYEQYF
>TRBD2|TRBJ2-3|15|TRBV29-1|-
TGCAGCGTTGAGCTGCTAGCGGGGGCCCCGTGGACGCAGTATTTT
CSVELLAGAPWTQYF
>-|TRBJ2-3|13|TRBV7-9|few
TGTGCCAGCAGCTTAGTCACCACAGATACGCAGTATTTT
CASSLVTTDTQYF
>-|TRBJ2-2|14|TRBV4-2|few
TGTGCCAGCACCCCAGGGGGGCCGATCGGGGAGCTGTTTTTT
CASTPGGPIGELFF
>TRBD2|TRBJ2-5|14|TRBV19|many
TGTGCCAGTAGTATAGAACTAGCGGTGAAGACCCAGTACTTC
CASSIELAVKTQYF
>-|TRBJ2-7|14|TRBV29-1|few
TGCAGCGTTGAATTGGCAGGGGAACCCTACGAGCAGTACTTC
CSVELAGEPYEQYF
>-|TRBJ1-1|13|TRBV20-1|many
TGCAGTGCTCCCACCCGAGGGGGGAAGAAAGCTTTCTTT
CSAPTRGGKKAFF
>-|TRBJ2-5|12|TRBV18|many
TGTGCCAGCTCACCACCTCTAGAGACCCAGTACTTC
CASSPPLETQYF
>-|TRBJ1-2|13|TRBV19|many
TGTGCCAGTAGCTCCGGGACACGGGGTGGCTACACCTTC
CASSSGTRGGYTF
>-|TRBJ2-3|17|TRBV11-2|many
TGTGCCAGCAGCTTAGGCCGGACGGGGGGCGGTGCAGATACGCAGTATTTT
CASSLGRTGGGADTQYF
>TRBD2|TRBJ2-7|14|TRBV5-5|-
TGCGCCAGCAGCGGGGTGGGGCTTCCCTACGAGCAGTACTTC
CASSGVGLPYEQYF
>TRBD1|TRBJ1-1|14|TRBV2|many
TGTGCCAGCACCCCCACAGGGGTGAACACTGAAGCTTTCTTT
CASTPTGVNTEAFF
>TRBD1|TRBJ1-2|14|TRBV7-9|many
TGTGCCAGCAGCTTTAGGGGACAGTTCTATGGCTACACCTTC
CASSFRGQFYGYTF
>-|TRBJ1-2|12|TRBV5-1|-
TGCGCCAGCAGTAAGGAGAACTATGGCTACACCTTC
CASSKENYGYTF
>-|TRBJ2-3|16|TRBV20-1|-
TGCAGTGCTAGAGGCCCCGGTCGGGAATCTCAAACTACGCAGTATTTT
CSARGPGRESQTTQYF
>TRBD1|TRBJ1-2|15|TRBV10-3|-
TGTGCCATCAGTGGAGGGGGCGGGCGCATTTATGGCTACACCTTC
CAISGGGGRIYGYTF
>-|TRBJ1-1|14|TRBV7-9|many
TGTGCCAGCAGCTTAGGAGTGGGGGGCACTGAAGCTTTCTTT
CASSLGVGGTEAFF
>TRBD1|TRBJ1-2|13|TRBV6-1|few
TGTGCCACCCGAAACAGGGGGGTTTATGGCTACACCTTC
CATRNRGVYGYTF
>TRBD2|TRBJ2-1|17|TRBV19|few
TGTGCCAGTAGGTCGGGTGGGCCGGGGGGGCTCCACAATGAGCAGTTCTTC
CASRSGGPGGLHNEQFF
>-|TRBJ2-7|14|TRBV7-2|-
TGTGCCAGCAGCTTAGCCACAGGGTCCTACGAGCAGTACTTC
CASSLATGSYEQYF
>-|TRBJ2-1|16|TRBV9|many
TGTGCCAGCAGCGTAGTGGCGGGTGCCGGGGTCAATGAGCAGTTCTTC
CASSVVAGAGVNEQFF
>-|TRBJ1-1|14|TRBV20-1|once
TGCAGTGCTAGAGACCCTACAAAGAACACTGAAGCTTTCTTT
CSARDPTKNTEAFF
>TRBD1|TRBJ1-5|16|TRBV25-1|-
TGTGCCAGCAGTGAATCCGGCAGGGGGGGCAGTCAGCCCCAGCATTTT
CASSESGRGGSQPQHF
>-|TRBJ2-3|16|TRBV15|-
TGTGCCACCAGCAGACTAGCCCCTATTAGCACAGATACGCAGTATTTT
CATSRLAPISTDTQYF
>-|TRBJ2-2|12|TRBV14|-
TGTGCCAGCAGCAACTACGCAGGGGAGCTGTTTTTT
CASSNYAGELFF
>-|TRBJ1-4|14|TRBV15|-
TGTGCCACCAGCAGAGATCAGGTGGCTGAAAAACTGTTTTTT
CATSRDQVAEKLFF
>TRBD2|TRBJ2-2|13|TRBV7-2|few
TGTGCCGAGCGGGATCGGAACACCGGGGAGCTGTTTTTT
CAERDRNTGELFF
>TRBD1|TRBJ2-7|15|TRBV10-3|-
TGTGCCAGTAGTCAACAGGGGGCCCCTTCCTACGAGCAGTACTTC
CASSQQGAPSYEQYF
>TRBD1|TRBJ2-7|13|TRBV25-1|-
TGTGCCACCTCGACAGGGGCGAGAAACGAGCAGTACTTC
CATSTGARNEQYF
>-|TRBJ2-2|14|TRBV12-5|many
TGTGCTAGTGCCCCGACAGACTACACCGGGGAGCTGTTTTTT
CASAPTDYTGELFF
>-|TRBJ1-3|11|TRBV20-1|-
TGCAGTGCCCCAGCGGTAAACACCATATATTTT
CSAPAVNTIYF
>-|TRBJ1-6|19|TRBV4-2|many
TGTGCCAGCAGTGGGGGGTTTGGACAGCACACATGGTATAATTCACCCCTCCACTTT
CASSGGFGQHTWYNSPLHF
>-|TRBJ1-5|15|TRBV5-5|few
TGTGCCAGCAGCTTGTCACCAGGGGGCAATCAGCCCCAGCATTTT
CASSLSPGGNQPQHF
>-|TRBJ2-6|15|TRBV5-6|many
TGTGCCAGCAGCTTGGAGACAGGTGGGGCCAACGTCCTGACTTTC
CASSLETGGANVLTF
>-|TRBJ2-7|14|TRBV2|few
TGTGCCAGCAGAGATAAGACTGGGGGTAACGAGCAGTACTTC
CASRDKTGGNEQYF